A selection of T cell receptor beta chains follows, all from one sample in a study of T cell changes during pregnancy in multiple sclerosis. Clones were sequenced by immunoSEQ multiplex PCR, and TCRdb holds only the in-frame ones, with some missing. The data show roughly 100,000 clones, about 90% seen once. Material: peripheral blood, obtained after pregnancy. The receptors were gathered from a female donor with multiple sclerosis, enrolled in a pregnancy study. Each CDR3 is given with its conserved first and last residue. A D gene is named only where the DNA matches it firmly. Part of the rows lack a size; the others show once, few, many or a class for expanded clones.

j_call: TRBJ2-7; clone_size: .; d_call: .; cdr3_length: 15; v_call: TRBV5-1; cdr3_nt: TGCGCCAGCAGCTTGGATGCAGGGGCCCCCTACGAGCAGTACTTC; cdr3_aa: CASSLDAGAPYEQYF
j_call: TRBJ1-5; clone_size: .; d_call: TRBD1; cdr3_length: 13; v_call: TRBV6-5; cdr3_nt: TGTGCCAGCGGGGCAGGGGGCCGCCAGCCCCAGCATTTT; cdr3_aa: CASGAGGRQPQHF
j_call: TRBJ2-3; clone_size: .; d_call: .; cdr3_length: 14; v_call: TRBV29-1; cdr3_nt: TGCAGCGTTGCGAGAAGGGGGGGCCCAGATACGCAGTATTTT; cdr3_aa: CSVARRGGPDTQYF
j_call: TRBJ2-1; clone_size: .; d_call: TRBD2; cdr3_length: 15; v_call: TRBV30; cdr3_nt: TGTGCCTGGAGTGTTCTAGCGGCAAACTACAATGAGCAGTTCTTC; cdr3_aa: CAWSVLAANYNEQFF
j_call: TRBJ2-3; clone_size: .; d_call: .; cdr3_length: 16; v_call: TRBV5-1; cdr3_nt: TGCGCCAGCAGCTTTTTACCCGGGACTAGCACAGATACGCAGTATTTT; cdr3_aa: CASSFLPGTSTDTQYF
j_call: TRBJ2-2; clone_size: .; d_call: TRBD1; cdr3_length: 15; v_call: TRBV30; cdr3_nt: TGTGCCTGGAGAAGGGACAGGGGTATCACCGGGGAGCTGTTTTTT; cdr3_aa: CAWRRDRGITGELFF
j_call: TRBJ2-3; clone_size: .; d_call: .; cdr3_length: 16; v_call: TRBV7-6; cdr3_nt: TGTGCCAGCAGCTTAGGCGACAGGATTTTCACAGATACGCAGTATTTT; cdr3_aa: CASSLGDRIFTDTQYF
j_call: TRBJ2-7; clone_size: once; d_call: TRBD2; cdr3_length: 14; v_call: TRBV19; cdr3_nt: TGTGCCAGTTCCCTGCGGGGGGCCTCCCGGGAGCAGTACTTC; cdr3_aa: CASSLRGASREQYF
j_call: TRBJ2-7; clone_size: .; d_call: .; cdr3_length: 12; v_call: TRBV2; cdr3_nt: TGTGCCAGCAGTGTTACAGGGCTCGAGCAGTACTTC; cdr3_aa: CASSVTGLEQYF
j_call: TRBJ2-3; clone_size: .; d_call: .; cdr3_length: 13; v_call: TRBV7-7; cdr3_nt: TGTGCCAGCAGCAGCGACAGGAAGGGAACGCAGTATTTT; cdr3_aa: CASSSDRKGTQYF
j_call: TRBJ1-2; clone_size: .; d_call: TRBD1; cdr3_length: 15; v_call: TRBV5-6; cdr3_nt: TGTGCCAGCCGAGAACAGGGGGCGCAGGTTTATGGCTACACCTTC; cdr3_aa: CASREQGAQVYGYTF
j_call: TRBJ2-1; clone_size: .; d_call: .; cdr3_length: 16; v_call: TRBV28; cdr3_nt: TGTGCCAGCAGCACGCCGGCGGGGCAAGGTTACAATGAGCAGTTCTTC; cdr3_aa: CASSTPAGQGYNEQFF
j_call: TRBJ2-2; clone_size: few; d_call: .; cdr3_length: 16; v_call: TRBV6-5; cdr3_nt: TGTGCCAGCAGTTACTGGCAGGTACCGAACACCGGGGAGCTGTTTTTT; cdr3_aa: CASSYWQVPNTGELFF
j_call: TRBJ1-4; clone_size: .; d_call: TRBD1; cdr3_length: 14; v_call: TRBV5-1; cdr3_nt: TGCGCCAGCAGCTTCGGACAGGAATCCGAAAAACTGTTTTTT; cdr3_aa: CASSFGQESEKLFF
j_call: TRBJ2-3; clone_size: .; d_call: .; cdr3_length: 12; v_call: TRBV6-6; cdr3_nt: TGTGCCAGCGCGGCTAGCCCAGATACGCAGTATTTT; cdr3_aa: CASAASPDTQYF
j_call: TRBJ1-2; clone_size: .; d_call: TRBD1; cdr3_length: 13; v_call: TRBV2; cdr3_nt: TGTGCCAGCAGTCGGACAGGGAACTATGGCTACACCTTC; cdr3_aa: CASSRTGNYGYTF
j_call: TRBJ2-7; clone_size: .; d_call: .; cdr3_length: 12; v_call: TRBV2; cdr3_nt: TGTGCCAGCAGTCAAAGCACCTACGAGCAGTACTTC; cdr3_aa: CASSQSTYEQYF
j_call: TRBJ1-2; clone_size: .; d_call: .; cdr3_length: 17; v_call: TRBV5-4; cdr3_nt: TGTGCCAGCAGCGTCGGGTGGGGTTCCCCGGGGAACTATGGCTACACCTTC; cdr3_aa: CASSVGWGSPGNYGYTF
j_call: TRBJ2-3; clone_size: .; d_call: TRBD2; cdr3_length: 16; v_call: TRBV18; cdr3_nt: TGTGCCAGCTCAGCACTAGCGGGAGGCCTAACAGATACGCAGTATTTT; cdr3_aa: CASSALAGGLTDTQYF
j_call: TRBJ2-2; clone_size: .; d_call: TRBD2; cdr3_length: 16; v_call: TRBV11-1; cdr3_nt: TGTGCCAGCAGCCCGGGACTAGCTTCTGGGCCCGGGGAGCTGTTTTTT; cdr3_aa: CASSPGLASGPGELFF
j_call: TRBJ2-5; clone_size: .; d_call: .; cdr3_length: 14; v_call: TRBV7-9; cdr3_nt: TGTGCCAGCAGCTTAGTAGGTAGCGGAGAGACCCAGTACTTC; cdr3_aa: CASSLVGSGETQYF
j_call: TRBJ1-5; clone_size: .; d_call: .; cdr3_length: 14; v_call: TRBV2; cdr3_nt: TGTGCCAGCAGTATAACAGGGAGCAATCAGCCCCAGCATTTT; cdr3_aa: CASSITGSNQPQHF